The 2 T cell receptor beta chains given below trace back to one sample, sequenced in a study of blood T cell repertoires in COVID-19. Libraries were prepared by immunoSEQ multiplex PCR; TCRdb keeps only in-frame clonotypes and omits some of them. In the table there are 60,000 or so clones, around 87% of which are singletons. Sequenced material: peripheral blood. All receptors come from a man between 60 and 75 years old with acute or convalescent COVID-19.

The chain uses TRBV7-2 and TRBJ1-5; no clear D. This CDR3 comprises 15 residues. V gave up 8 bases and J gave up 0 bases, with 14 bases separating them. CDR1 SGHTA and CDR2 FQGNSA come from the germline V gene. The CDR3 sequence: CASGESGYSNQPQHF. For the CDR3, the DNA is TGTGCCAGCGGCGAAAGCGGTTATAGCAATCAGCCCCAGCATTTT.

J is TRBJ1-3 and V is TRBV2; unclear D gene. Germline-derived CDR1 and CDR2 are SNHLY and FYNNEI. This CDR3 is built from 12 residues. V was trimmed by 5 bases and J by 4 bases, leaving 6 bases between them. The CDR3 DNA sequence: TGTGCCAGCAGTTCCCTGGGAAACACCATATATTTT. Translated: CASSSLGNTIYF.